This record concerns one T cell receptor beta chain sequence. The CDR3 totals 13 residues. Deletions cut 7 bases from V and 2 bases from J, with 14 bases between. Germline-derived CDR1 and CDR2 are SQVTM and ANQGSEA. This sample is drawn from a study of T cells after yellow fever vaccination. Study-level information: Any fraction with a low cell number was prepared using SMART-Seq v4 Ultra Low Input.

In TCRdb, the 5' RACE reads were re-called with MiXCR into one record per CDR3 protein. The sample lists 15,000 or so distinct CDR3 sequences, under 7.5% occurring once. Study-wide results and limits: Although the secondary response was weaker, it peaked faster, at day 5 versus 15. Only a minor proportion of clonotypes was detected across both CD4 and CD8 compartments. Almost all vaccine-responding clonotypes went undetected in sorted memory subsets on day 0.

Material: PBMCs, either bulk or a sorted T-cell subset (CD4+, CD8+, memory, or dextramer-sorted; not recorded which), obtained on the day of the yellow fever booster vaccination. This receptor was taken from a man younger than 35 who received the YFV17D yellow fever vaccine. The genes are TRBV29-1 and TRBJ2-5, with TRBD1 as a possible D gene (6 bases). This chain's CDR3 is CSAVRGGQETQYF. The CDR3 region has the DNA TGCAGCGCCGTCAGGGGCGGACAAGAGACCCAGTACTTC.